The 10 T cell receptor beta chains given below trace back to one sample, sequenced in a study of shared clonotypes between healthy human individuals. Generated by immunoSEQ multiplex PCR, the TCRdb table keeps only in-frame clones and is missing some. The data contain about 120,000 clones, 55% to 70% of them singletons. The source material was memory CD8+ T cells sorted from blood. Subset noted: CD45RO+ cells pooled with CCR7-negative TemRA cells. The receptors stem from a woman in her 30s in good health.

V usage is TRBV7-8 and J usage is TRBJ2-5; D uncertain. The CDR3 has 15 amino acids. The V end was cut by 1 base, the J end by 3 bases, with 12 bases between. Per germline, CDR1 SGHVS and CDR2 FQNEAQ. DNA for the CDR3: TGTGCCAGCAGCTTAGGGTGGGCGGCGAAAGAGACCCAGTACTTC. Its translation is CASSLGWAAKETQYF.

The rearrangement uses TRBV27 and TRBJ2-7; 10 bases map to TRBD2. The CDR3 length is 14 residues. The ends lost 6 bases at V and 2 bases at J; junction bases unmatched: 4. Germline lookup yields CDR1 MNHEY and CDR2 SMNVEV (reference sequence). The CDR3 reads CASSPAGGAYEQYF. CDR3 coding DNA: TGTGCCAGCAGCCCAGCGGGAGGGGCCTACGAGCAGTACTTC.

The chain links TRBV5-1 to TRBJ2-6; D ambiguous. V lost 0 bases and J lost 3, with 10 bases in between. The germline V gene encodes CDR1 SGHRS and CDR2 YFSETQ. This CDR3 has 16 residues. CDR3 sequence (DNA): TGCGCCAGCAGCTTGGCCGTAGGGTTTGGGGCCAACGTCCTGACTTTC. Residues: CASSLAVGFGANVLTF.

The rearrangement uses TRBV6-1 and TRBJ1-1; D might be TRBD1 (6 bases). This CDR3 spans 14 amino acids. In germline, CDR1 is MNHNS, CDR2 SASEGT. Trimming pared 6 bases from V and 4 bases from J, leaving 15 bases between. The chain's CDR3 is CASSPRGGTTEAFF. CDR3 nucleotides: TGTGCCAGCAGCCCTAGAGGGGGGACCACTGAAGCTTTCTTT.

The chain carries TRBV6-1 and TRBJ1-1; 9 bases map to TRBD1. This CDR3 comprises 17 residues. The V gene end was trimmed by 2 bases and the J gene end by 5 bases; junction bases not matched to a gene: 12. Germline V lookup: CDR1 MNHNS, CDR2 SASEGT. The CDR3 sequence is CASSEHRLQGAGTEAFF. The CDR3 bases are TGTGCCAGCAGTGAACACCGGTTACAGGGGGCAGGGACTGAAGCTTTCTTT.

This chain uses TRBV28 with TRBJ1-4; the D gene is possibly TRBD1 (6 bases). Germline CDR1 is MDHEN and CDR2 is SYDVKM. The CDR3 totals 17 residues. V was clipped by 0 bases and J by 0 bases, with 11 bases between them. CDR3 DNA: TGTGCCAGCAGTTTATGGACATCAGGGGCAACTAATGAAAAACTGTTTTTT. As protein: CASSLWTSGATNEKLFF.

The chain recombines TRBV10-2 with TRBJ2-7; no clear D gene. V was trimmed by 3 bases and J by 4 bases, leaving 7 bases between them. The CDR3 is 12 amino acids. Germline lookup yields CDR1 WSHSY and CDR2 SAAADI. The CDR3 DNA reads TGCGCCAGCAGTGATCGCGGATACGAGCAGTACTTC. It specifies CASSDRGYEQYF.

The chain joins TRBV19 to TRBJ1-5; D ambiguous. Germline lookup yields CDR1 LNHDA and CDR2 SQIVND (reference sequence). V shed 7 bases and J shed 0 bases, with 19 bases lying between them. The CDR3 runs to 17 residues. The CDR3 sequence: CASTVREGTHSNQPQHF. CDR3 nucleotide sequence: TGTGCCAGTACCGTGAGGGAGGGAACCCATAGCAATCAGCCCCAGCATTTT.

V and J are TRBV6-5 and TRBJ1-2; a weak D match, TRBD1 (5 bases). V lost 0 bases and J 4 bases, leaving 9 bases between the germline ends. Germline V lookup: CDR1 MNHEY, CDR2 SVGAGI. CDR3 length: 14 residues. CDR3 sequence (DNA): TGTGCCAGCAGTTACTCAGGGGCGCGCTATGGCTACACCTTC. It translates to CASSYSGARYGYTF.

V is TRBV7-8 and J is TRBJ2-2; 8 bases match TRBD2. The CDR3 runs 14 residues. Germline CDR1 SGHVS, CDR2 FQNEAQ. V gave up 3 bases and J gave up 6 bases; unmatched junction bases: 3. In DNA, the CDR3 is TGTGCCAGCAGCTTCCGGGAGGGCGCCGGGGAGCTGTTTTTT. It encodes CASSFREGAGELFF. Full variable domain (rest looked up from reference TRBV7-8 and TRBJ2-2): GAGVSQSPRYKVAKRGQDVALRCDPISGHVSLFWYQQALGQGPEFLTYFQNEAQLDKSGLPSDRFFAERPEGSVSTLKIQRTQQEDSAVYLCASSFREGAGELFFGEGSRLTVL.